This T cell receptor beta chain emerged from a study of early T cells in non-severe SARS-CoV-2 infection. In germline, CDR1 is MNHNS, CDR2 SASEGT. V gave up 8 bases and J gave up 4 bases, with 6 bases separating them. The CDR3 sequence is 10 residues long. Study results and caveats: Private and CD4 specificities were missed by VDJdb matching, which favored anti-spike CD8 responses.

One entry per CDR3 protein, called by TCRdb with MiXCR from the 5' RACE reads. The repertoire has approximately 70,000 distinct CDR3 sequences, 12% of them found once; the top ten carry 4% to 5.5%. This clonotype was observed a few times. Its specificity is unknown. This sequence was found in an adult who was a healthcare worker with PCR-confirmed SARS-CoV-2 infection or an uninfected control (not recorded which). This chain connects TRBV6-1 to TRBJ2-7; D is undetermined. Sequences were obtained from whole blood. CDR3 DNA sequence: TGTGCCAGCCTACAATACGAGCAGTACTTC. Protein sequence: CASLQYEQYF.